This is a list of T cell receptor beta chains from one sample in a study of blood T cells in healthy people across ages. TCRdb itself ran the 5' RACE reads through MiXCR, one entry per CDR3 protein. The profile shows about 970,000 distinct CDR3 sequences, roughly 51% of them singletons. The source material was blood. The receptor set was obtained from an older woman in good health. The CDR3 runs from the conserved cysteine through the conserved F or W. The D gene is left open where the match is weak. Clone size is given for some rows only: seen once, a few or many times, or a class if the clone is expanded.

abundance: .; v_gene: TRBV7-2; j_gene: TRBJ2-7; d_gene: .; len: 14; CDR3aa: CASSFPLGNAEQYF; CDR3nt: TGTGCCAGCAGCTTTCCGTTGGGGAACGCCGAGCAGTACTTC
abundance: few; v_gene: TRBV4-2; j_gene: TRBJ2-7; d_gene: .; len: 14; CDR3aa: CASSQEAGPNEQYF; CDR3nt: TGTGCCAGCAGCCAAGAGGCAGGTCCTAACGAGCAGTACTTC
abundance: few; v_gene: TRBV29-1; j_gene: TRBJ1-1; d_gene: .; len: 12; CDR3aa: CSVEGQGSWAFF; CDR3nt: TGCAGCGTTGAGGGGCAGGGATCGTGGGCTTTCTTT
abundance: .; v_gene: TRBV10-3; j_gene: TRBJ2-7; d_gene: .; len: 16; CDR3aa: CAISLSGNPSSYEQYF; CDR3nt: TGTGCCATCTCCCTTTCCGGGAACCCCAGCTCCTACGAGCAGTACTTC
abundance: .; v_gene: TRBV28; j_gene: TRBJ2-1; d_gene: .; len: 10; CDR3aa: CASRADEQFF; CDR3nt: TGTGCCAGCAGGGCGGATGAGCAGTTCTTC
abundance: .; v_gene: TRBV12-3/TRBV12-4; j_gene: TRBJ1-1; d_gene: TRBD1; len: 15; CDR3aa: CASSSFNGQATEAFF; CDR3nt: TGTGCCAGCAGTAGTTTTAATGGACAGGCGACTGAAGCTTTCTTT
abundance: .; v_gene: TRBV12-3/TRBV12-4; j_gene: TRBJ2-1; d_gene: .; len: 13; CDR3aa: CASSFPSSGKQFF; CDR3nt: TGTGCCAGCAGCTTCCCCAGCTCAGGGAAGCAGTTCTTC
abundance: .; v_gene: TRBV20-1; j_gene: TRBJ2-1; d_gene: .; len: 15; CDR3aa: CSARGTKVDPFQQFF; CDR3nt: TGCAGTGCTAGAGGTACGAAGGTTGACCCGTTCCAACAGTTCTTC
abundance: few; v_gene: TRBV4-1; j_gene: TRBJ2-1; d_gene: TRBD2; len: 14; CDR3aa: CASSQPGLGTEQFF; CDR3nt: TGCGCCAGCAGCCAGCCGGGACTAGGGACTGAGCAGTTCTTC
abundance: .; v_gene: TRBV5-4; j_gene: TRBJ1-2; d_gene: .; len: 13; CDR3aa: CASRDSLNYGCTF; CDR3nt: TGTGCCAGCAGGGACAGCCTTAACTATGGCTGCACCTTC
abundance: few; v_gene: TRBV2; j_gene: TRBJ2-1; d_gene: .; len: 12; CDR3aa: CASSFIYNEQFF; CDR3nt: TGTGCCAGCTCCTTTATATACAATGAGCAGTTCTTC
abundance: .; v_gene: TRBV6-2/TRBV6-3; j_gene: TRBJ2-1; d_gene: .; len: 15; CDR3aa: CASREDSRSYNEQFF; CDR3nt: TGTGCCAGCAGAGAAGACTCCCGCTCCTACAATGAGCAGTTCTTC
abundance: .; v_gene: TRBV5-1; j_gene: TRBJ2-5; d_gene: TRBD2; len: 16; CDR3aa: CASSQSGTSGIETQYF; CDR3nt: TGCGCCAGCAGCCAATCCGGGACTAGCGGGATAGAGACCCAGTACTTC
abundance: few; v_gene: TRBV5-5; j_gene: TRBJ2-7; d_gene: TRBD1; len: 14; CDR3aa: CASSLLDRSYEQYF; CDR3nt: TGTGCCAGCAGCTTGTTGGACAGGAGTTACGAGCAGTACTTC
abundance: once; v_gene: TRBV11-2; j_gene: TRBJ2-1; d_gene: TRBD1; len: 16; CDR3aa: CASSLTGTGSYNEQFF; CDR3nt: TGTGCCAGCAGTCTTACCGGGACAGGCTCCTACAATGAGCAGTTCTTC
abundance: few; v_gene: TRBV29-1; j_gene: TRBJ2-5; d_gene: .; len: 15; CDR3aa: CSVHSVGEGQETQYF; CDR3nt: TGCAGCGTTCACTCAGTAGGGGAAGGTCAAGAGACCCAGTACTTC
abundance: few; v_gene: TRBV20-1; j_gene: TRBJ1-2; d_gene: .; len: 15; CDR3aa: CSASEVGQTNYGYTF; CDR3nt: TGCAGTGCTAGTGAGGTCGGACAGACTAACTATGGCTACACCTTC
abundance: few; v_gene: TRBV24-1; j_gene: TRBJ2-3; d_gene: .; len: 17; CDR3aa: CATSAPSGGGSADTQYF; CDR3nt: TGTGCCACCAGTGCCCCCTCAGGGGGGGGCAGCGCAGATACGCAGTATTTT
abundance: few; v_gene: TRBV7-2; j_gene: TRBJ2-5; d_gene: .; len: 15; CDR3aa: CASSSGGNPQETQYF; CDR3nt: TGTGCCAGCAGCTCGGGCGGGAACCCCCAAGAGACCCAGTACTTC
abundance: .; v_gene: TRBV20-1; j_gene: TRBJ2-7; d_gene: .; len: 15; CDR3aa: CSARDGRRVLYEQYF; CDR3nt: TGCAGTGCTAGAGATGGTAGGCGGGTTTTATACGAGCAGTACTTC